Included here is one T cell receptor beta chain sequence, with context. CDR1 is SGHNT, CDR2 YYREEE, per germline (reference sequence). CDR3 size: 12 residues. V gave up 1 base and J gave up 8 bases, with 9 bases separating them. Terminally differentiated effector memory CD45RA+ cells were left out of the naive CD8 fraction, which was CD45RO-negative and positively selected for CCR7. These data are taken from a study of shared clonotypes between healthy human individuals. Sequencing was performed with immunoSEQ multiplex PCR; in TCRdb, only in-frame clones are kept and a portion is missing. The profile shows fewer than 700,000 clones, 85% to 95% of them singletons.

The chain joins TRBV5-4 to TRBJ1-1, with no clear D. Sequencing was done on a sample of naive CD8+ T cells sorted from blood. The clonotype originates from a woman in her twenties or thirties in good health. This CDR3 is CASSLFGAEAFF. In nucleotides, the CDR3 is TGTGCCAGCAGCTTGTTCGGAGCAGAAGCTTTCTTT.